Here is one T cell receptor (beta chain) with its context. Germline CDR1 SGHTA, CDR2 FQGNSA. The CDR3 sequence is 15 residues long. J was trimmed by 4 bases and V by 5 bases; bases with no gene match: 7. These data come from a study of cytomegalovirus exposure and HLA in healthy donors. Amplification used 60 Vbeta primers and 13 Jbeta primers. In the study's own analysis: In a later analysis, the count reached 76 million or so unique TCR beta chains, with approximately 11 million shared. Sequencing used immunoSEQ multiplex PCR; TCRdb keeps in-frame clones, though not all of them. That table furnishes V, J and clone size, whereas the DNA furnished D and trimming. The sample has some 110,000 clones, less than 70% seen once; the top ten hold around 2.2%.

This clonotype originated in a woman under 40 in good health and CMV-seronegative. What was sequenced was PBMCs. The chain couples TRBV7-2 to TRBJ2-5, with TRBD2 identical over 10 bases. The CDR3 sequence: CASSTSSGSAETQYF. CDR3 nucleotides: TGTGCCAGCAGCACGTCTAGCGGGAGCGCAGAGACCCAGTACTTC.